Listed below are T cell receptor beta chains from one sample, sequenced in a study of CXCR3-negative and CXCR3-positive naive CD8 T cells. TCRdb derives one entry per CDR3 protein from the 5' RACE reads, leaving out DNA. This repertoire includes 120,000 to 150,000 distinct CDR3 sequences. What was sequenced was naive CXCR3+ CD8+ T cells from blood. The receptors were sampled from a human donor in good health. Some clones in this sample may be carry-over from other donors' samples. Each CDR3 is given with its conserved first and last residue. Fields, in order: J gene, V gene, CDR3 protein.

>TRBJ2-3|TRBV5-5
CASRTIITDTQYF
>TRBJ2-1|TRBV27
CASSLAGVSYNEQFF
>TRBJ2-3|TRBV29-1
CSGILAGGADTQYF
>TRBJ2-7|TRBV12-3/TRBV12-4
CASSHPLGGTYEQYF
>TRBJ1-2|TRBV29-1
CSVEALRPQGVGPYGYTF
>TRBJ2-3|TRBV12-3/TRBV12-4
CASSAGKSDTQYF
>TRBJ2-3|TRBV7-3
CASSATGGSADTQYF
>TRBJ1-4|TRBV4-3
CASSQGTAGSANEKLFF
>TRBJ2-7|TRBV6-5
CAGSYSLSGGVGEQYF
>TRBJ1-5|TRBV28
CASSREAGAISNQPQHF
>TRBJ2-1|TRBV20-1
CSARDEPGPYNEQFF
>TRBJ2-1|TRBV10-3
CATSERTSGREVLFF
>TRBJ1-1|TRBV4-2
CASSLAPQEVNTEAFF
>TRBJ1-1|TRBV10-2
CASSEFGGMNTEAFF
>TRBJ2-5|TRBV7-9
CASSLSAQETQYF
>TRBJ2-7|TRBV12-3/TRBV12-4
CASSPRYLGDEQYF
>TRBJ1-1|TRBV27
CARSTLTGWENTEAFF
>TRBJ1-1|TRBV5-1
CASSLWDRGDTEAFF
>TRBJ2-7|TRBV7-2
CASSPPTGTRSYEQYF
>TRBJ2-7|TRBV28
CASSSVGLGVGEQYF
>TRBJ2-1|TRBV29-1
CSCPSGIYNEQFF
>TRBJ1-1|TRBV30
CARTAAGVAFF
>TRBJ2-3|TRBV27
CASSTSAGTGEFATDTQYF
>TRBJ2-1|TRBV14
CASSQPTGPTYNEQFF
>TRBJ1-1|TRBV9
CASSVNTQGDAFF
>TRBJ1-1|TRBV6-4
CASSPGPYYIGSEAFF
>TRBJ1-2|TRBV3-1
CASSPWTGDYGYTF